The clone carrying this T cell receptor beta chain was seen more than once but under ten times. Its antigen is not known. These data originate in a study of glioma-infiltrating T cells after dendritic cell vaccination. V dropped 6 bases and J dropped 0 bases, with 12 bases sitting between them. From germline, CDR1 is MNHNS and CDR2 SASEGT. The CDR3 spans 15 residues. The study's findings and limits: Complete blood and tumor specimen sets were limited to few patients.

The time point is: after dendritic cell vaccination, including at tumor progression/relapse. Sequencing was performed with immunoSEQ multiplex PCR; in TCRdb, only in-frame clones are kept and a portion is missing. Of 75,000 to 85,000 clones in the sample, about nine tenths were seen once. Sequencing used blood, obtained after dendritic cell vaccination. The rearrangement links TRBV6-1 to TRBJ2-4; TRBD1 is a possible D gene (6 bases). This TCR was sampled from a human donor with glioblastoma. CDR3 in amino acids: CASSTQTGAKNIQYF. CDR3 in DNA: TGTGCCAGCAGCACCCAGACAGGAGCCAAAAACATTCAGTACTTC.